Presented here are 20 T cell receptor beta chains from one specimen sequenced in a study of beta chain features in type 1 diabetes. Of the isolated RNA, all was reverse transcribed, and so the sequenced material was expressed TCRB transcripts. Using immunoSEQ multiplex PCR, the repertoire was profiled, and TCRdb retains in-frame clones only, with some absent. The sample holds roughly 250,000 clones, 9.6% seen once. Material for sequencing was naive CD4+ T cells from blood. These receptors came from a woman younger than 35 in good health.

This clone turned up a few times. V gene TRBV29-1 combines with J gene TRBJ1-1, with D perhaps matching TRBD1 (5 bases). Germline V gene lookup returns CDR1 SQVTM and CDR2 ANQGSEA. CDR3 length: 12 amino acids. V was clipped by 6 bases and J by 4 bases, with 12 bases between them. CDR3 DNA: TGCAGCGTCCAAGGGGCTCGCACTGAAGCTTTCTTT. Translation: CSVQGARTEAFF.

This chain's CDR3 is CASRRLGQGLEYEQYF. The CDR3 DNA reads TGTGCCAGCAGAAGGCTGGGACAGGGTTTGGAATACGAGCAGTACTTC. The gene calls are TRBV7-6 and TRBJ2-7; 9 positions match TRBD1. This CDR3 comprises 16 residues. The germline gives CDR1 SGHVS, CDR2 FNYEAQ. Germline trimming cut 6 bases from V and 4 bases from J; bases unmatched to any gene: 13.

The chain has TRBV6-1 and TRBJ1-2, with D uncertain. The V end was cut by 4 bases, the J end by 0 bases, with 12 bases between. CDR1 and CDR2 (germline): MNHNS, SASEGT. This CDR3 has 15 residues. The CDR3 coding sequence is TGTGCCAGCAGTGTCACACGGACTTCTAACTATGGCTACACCTTC. It yields the protein CASSVTRTSNYGYTF.

This clone has just a few counts. The gene calls are TRBV30 and TRBJ2-5; 7 nucleotides agree with TRBD1. The tail of the sequence fits TRBJ2-7 better, so the J call may be wrong. The CDR3 runs 14 residues. The germline gives CDR1 GTSNPN, CDR2 SVGIG (reference sequence). CDR3 bases: TGTGCCTGGAGTGGGGGGACAGTCTCCTACGAGCAGTACTTC. This codes for CAWSGGTVSYEQYF.

The chain links TRBV5-1 to TRBJ2-5, with TRBD2 as a possible D gene (5 bases). V dropped 2 bases and J dropped 3 bases, with 8 bases sitting between them. The CDR3 has 13 amino acids. CDR1 and CDR2 from the germline V gene are SGHRS and YFSETQ. The CDR3 sequence: CASSFVGKETQYF. DNA for the CDR3: TGCGCCAGCAGCTTTGTCGGGAAAGAGACCCAGTACTTC.

The table lists this clone with a few counts. This chain joins TRBV30 and TRBJ1-2; D is perhaps TRBD1 (5 bases). CDR1 and CDR2 (germline): GTSNPN, SVGIG (reference sequence). Deletions cut 1 base from V and 5 bases from J, with 14 bases between. The CDR3 length is 14 residues. The CDR3 nucleotides are TGTGCCTGGAGTGGAATAGGACATCGTTATGGCTACACCTTC. Translation: CAWSGIGHRYGYTF. The whole variable domain, filled in from reference TRBV30 and TRBJ1-2, reads SQTIHQWPATLVQPVGSPLSLECTVEGTSNPNLYWYRQAAGRGLQLLFYSVGIGQISSEVPQNLSASRPQDRQFILSSKKLLLSDSGFYLCAWSGIGHRYGYTFGSGTRLTVV.

V usage is TRBV2 and J usage is TRBJ1-5, with a tentative D call TRBD1 (5 bases). Trimming removed 3 bases from V and 2 bases from J, with 8 bases in between. Germline CDR1 SNHLY, CDR2 FYNNEI. The CDR3 has 14 amino acids. The CDR3 loop is CASSEGTGNQPQHF. The CDR3 DNA follows: TGTGCCAGCAGTGAGGGGACTGGCAATCAGCCCCAGCATTTT.

The chain links TRBV5-1 to TRBJ2-2, with TRBD2 as a possible D gene (5 bases). CDR1 is SGHRS, CDR2 YFSETQ, per germline. The CDR3 is made up of 14 amino acids. V lost 7 bases, J lost 6 bases, and 16 bases lay in between. In nucleotides, the CDR3 is TGCGCCAGCCAGCTAGATTGGACTCCCGGGGAGCTGTTTTTT. This translates into CASQLDWTPGELFF.

The chain recombines TRBV2 with TRBJ1-1; 8 bases align to TRBD1. CDR3 length: 13 amino acids. Losses at the gene ends were 5 bases for V and 6 bases for J; bases not matched to a gene: 5. Germline V gene sequence: CDR1 SNHLY, CDR2 FYNNEI. The CDR3 region has the DNA TGTGCCAGCAGTTCGGACAGGGAGGCTGAAGCTTTCTTT. Translation: CASSSDREAEAFF.

This clone appeared a few times. The chain employs TRBV7-8 and TRBJ2-1; TRBD2 matches at 8 bases. The V gene end was trimmed by 1 base and the J gene end by 7 bases; junction bases not matched to a gene: 12. Germline CDR1 is SGHVS and CDR2 is FQNEAQ. The CDR3 consists of 17 residues. CDR3 sequence: CASSLGGLAGGKNEQFF. The DNA of the CDR3 is TGTGCCAGCAGCTTAGGAGGTTTGGCGGGAGGCAAGAATGAGCAGTTCTTC.

This clone has only a few counts. The V call is TRBV19, the J call TRBJ2-3; tentative D call: TRBD1 (5 bases). V was trimmed by 4 bases and J by 2 bases, leaving 13 bases between them. Germline V gene sequence: CDR1 LNHDA, CDR2 SQIVND (reference sequence). The CDR3 runs 15 residues. The CDR3 DNA follows: TGTGCCAGTAGTACTGGACATGTCCCCACAGATACGCAGTATTTT. Protein: CASSTGHVPTDTQYF.

This clone was recorded a few times. The chain uses TRBV28 and TRBJ1-2; 9 bases fit TRBD1. The CDR3 is made up of 15 amino acids. Trimming cost V 3 bases and J 7 bases; bases outside gene matches: 9. Germline-derived CDR1 and CDR2 are MDHEN and SYDVKM. CDR3 protein: CASSFPGQGFLGYTF. In DNA form, the CDR3 reads TGTGCCAGCAGTTTCCCGGGACAGGGCTTTCTTGGCTACACCTTC.

As concerns this clone: The sample contains more than one DNA sequence encoding this CDR3. The chain is built from TRBV5-1 and TRBJ2-6; no reliable D call. The ends were cut back, 0 bases at V and 0 bases at J, with 7 bases in the middle. This CDR3 comprises 16 residues. From germline, CDR1 is SGHRS and CDR2 YFSETQ. CDR3 sequence reads: CASSLERVSGANVLTF. The CDR3 nucleotides read TGCGCCAGCAGCTTGGAACGGGTCTCTGGGGCCAACGTCCTGACTTTC.

The CDR3 DNA reads as TGCGCCAGCAGCGGACCGGGAATCTATGGCTACACCTTC. This encodes CASSGPGIYGYTF. The chain uses TRBV5-1 and TRBJ1-2; D unresolved. This CDR3 region has 13 residues. Trimming removed 4 bases at V and 4 bases at J, with 11 bases between. Looked up from germline, CDR1 is SGHRS and CDR2 is YFSETQ.

V usage is TRBV30 and J usage is TRBJ2-2, with a possible D match to TRBD1 (5 bases). There are 13 residues in the CDR3. Germline CDR1 and CDR2: GTSNPN and SVGIG (reference sequence). V dropped 0 bases and J dropped 7 bases, with 9 bases sitting between them. Here the CDR3 DNA reads TGTGCCTGGAGTGTGTTAGGGGACGGGGAGCTGTTTTTT. Translated: CAWSVLGDGELFF.

This clone was seen only a few times. J is TRBJ1-5 and V is TRBV2; TRBD1 might be the D (5 bases). The germline gives CDR1 SNHLY, CDR2 FYNNEI. Trimming stripped 8 bases from V and 9 bases from J, with 14 bases between. The CDR3 is 12 amino acids. The CDR3 loop is CASFPGSGPQHF. CDR3 nucleotide sequence: TGTGCCAGCTTCCCAGGGTCCGGGCCCCAGCATTTT. The full variable domain, its missing parts supplied by reference TRBV2 and TRBJ1-5, is EPEVTQTPSHQVTQMGQEVILRCVPISNHLYFYWYRQILGQKVEFLVSFYNNEISEKSEIFDDQFSVERPDGSNFTLKIRSTKLEDSAMYFCASFPGSGPQHFGDGTRLSIL.

The J gene is TRBJ1-1, the V gene TRBV5-4, with 10 bases fitting TRBD1. Germline V CDR1 and CDR2: SGHNT, YYREEE (reference sequence). The CDR3 is 15 amino acids. The J segment lost 4 bases and the V segment lost 3 bases, leaving 6 bases of the junction unmatched. In DNA form, the CDR3 reads TGTGCCAGCAGCTGGGGGACAGGGGAAGGCACTGAAGCTTTCTTT. It translates to CASSWGTGEGTEAFF. The full variable domain, with the rest looked up from reference TRBV5-4 and TRBJ1-1, is ETGVTQSPTHLIKTRGQQVTLRCSSQSGHNTVSWYQQALGQGPQFIFQYYREEENGRGNFPPRFSGLQFPNYSSELNVNALELDDSALYLCASSWGTGEGTEAFFGQGTRLTVV.

This clone turned up a few times. The rearrangement uses TRBV29-1 and TRBJ2-1, with D possibly TRBD1 on 7 matching bases. The CDR3 has 12 residues. Trimming took 5 bases from V and 8 from J, leaving 13 bases between them. From germline, CDR1 is SQVTM and CDR2 ANQGSEA. The CDR3 loop reads CSVSRGADEQFF. CDR3 in DNA: TGCAGCGTTTCCAGGGGGGCTGATGAGCAGTTCTTC.

V is TRBV10-1 and J is TRBJ2-7; TRBD1 matches at 9 bases. This CDR3 spans 13 amino acids. Trimming removed 6 bases from V and 2 bases from J; junction bases left unmatched: 2. Germline V gene lookup returns CDR1 WNHNN and CDR2 SYGVQD (reference sequence). CDR3 region: CASSRDRAYEQYF. DNA of the CDR3: TGCGCCAGCAGCCGGGACAGGGCCTACGAGCAGTACTTC.

The chain combines TRBV18 with TRBJ2-5; tentative D call: TRBD2 (5 bases). Germline V gene data show CDR1 as KGHSH and CDR2 as LQKENI. CDR3 size: 16 residues. V gave up 6 bases and J gave up 5 bases, with 22 bases separating them. This CDR3 reads CASSSKLLATGETQYF. The CDR3, as DNA: TGTGCCAGCTCGTCAAAGCTCCTAGCCACCGGGGAGACCCAGTACTTC. Full variable domain (outside the CDR3, taken from reference TRBV18 and TRBJ2-5): NAGVMQNPRHLVRRRGQEARLRCSPMKGHSHVYWYRQLPEEGLKFMVYLQKENIIDESGMPKERFSAEFPKEGPSILRIQQVVRGDSAAYFCASSSKLLATGETQYFGPGTRLLVL.